This T cell receptor beta chain was recorded in a study of T-cell reconstitution after alpha-beta-depleted transplantation in children. Preparation of the TCRbeta library was carried out with unique molecular identifiers. Each CDR3 protein gets one entry after TCRdb re-called the PCR reads with MiXCR. Counted here are 200,000 to 300,000 distinct CDR3 sequences, roughly 23% occurring once; the ten biggest clones make up about 2.6%. Study-wide findings and caveats: After transplant, high TCRbeta diversity at day 60 in some patients arose from surviving recipient T cells and thymic progenitors. A year had passed since transplant, and T-cell counts and diversity by then came mostly from newly produced T cells. Alpha-beta T cells about two months after transplant reportedly derived from several hundred expanded graft clones.

Per germline, CDR1 MDHEN and CDR2 SYDVKM. CDR3 length: 14 amino acids. The V gene end was trimmed by 6 bases and the J gene end by 6 bases; junction bases not matched to a gene: 8. In its sample, this clonotype was seen many times. Antigen: not known. The chain combines TRBV28 with TRBJ2-4; 7 bases line up with TRBD1. The specimen comprised PBMCs, sampled before TCRalphabeta/CD19-depleted stem cell transplant. The TCR comes from a girl aged 2-10 years with Fanconi anemia, due to receive a stem cell transplant. As DNA, the CDR3 is TGTGCCAGCAGCCCCAGACAGGGCACAAACATTCAGTACTTC. Its protein product is CASSPRQGTNIQYF.